The clone carrying this TCR beta chain was counted ten times or more. Looked up from germline, CDR1 is ENHRY and CDR2 is SYGVKD. V dropped 4 bases and J dropped 4; count of bases not matched to a gene: 6. The CDR3 runs to 15 residues. This specimen comes from a study of T cells in Graves' hyperthyroidism and ophthalmopathy. RNA transcripts provided the source from which TCR beta CDR3 regions were amplified. In the first-round RT-PCR of the TCR CDR3, the HTBI primer set was used. TCRdb itself ran the multiplex PCR reads through MiXCR, one entry per CDR3 protein. The table lists about 590,000 distinct CDR3 sequences, around 16% of them singletons.

The rearrangement joins TRBV10-3 to TRBJ2-3; 9 nucleotides line up with TRBD2. The specimen was blood. The sequence derives from a young woman with Graves' hyperthyroidism. The CDR3 sequence is CAISGGRAPADTQYF. As DNA, the CDR3 is TGTGCCATCAGTGGCGGGAGGGCCCCGGCAGATACGCAGTATTTT.